The source of this T cell receptor (beta chain) is a study of OX40 agonist ivuxolimab in advanced cancers. Clones were sequenced by immunoSEQ multiplex PCR, and TCRdb holds only the in-frame ones, with some missing. The repertoire holds over 50,000 clones, with 65% to 90% as singletons. The TCR comes from an adult with an advanced solid tumor such as melanoma, head and neck, liver or kidney cancer. Sample: CD4+ or CD8+ T cells sorted from blood, taken in a trial of the OX40 agonist ivuxolimab.

The CDR3 reads CASSLDRAGNTQYF. CDR3 bases: TGTGCCAGCAGCTTAGACAGGGCAGGCAATACGCAGTATTTT. The V and J genes are TRBV11-2 and TRBJ2-3, with D perhaps TRBD1 (5 bases). The CDR3 contains 14 residues. Germline CDR1 is SGHAT and CDR2 is FQNNGV. Trimming shortened V by 0 bases and J by 7 bases, and 11 bases separated the two germline ends.